Presented here are 15 T cell receptor beta chains from one specimen sequenced in a study of shared clonotypes between healthy human individuals (dated by TCRdb to between 2020 and 2021). Receptor amplification or capture employed the immunoSEQ multiplex PCR assay. TCRdb's version of the immuneACCESS table is confined to in-frame rearrangements and falls short of the full clone set. An unresolved V gene accounts for under half of the shortfall where checked; the remainder is of unknown origin. This sample lists more than 2 million clones; approximately 94% were detected once. The ten largest clones represent over 0.1% of the sample. The sample taken for sequencing was naive CD4+ T cells sorted from blood. The cell subset or site label of this sample denotes: CD45RA+ positively selected. These receptors originate from a man younger than 35 in good health.

This clone was found a few times. The rearrangement joins TRBV7-9 to TRBJ2-2, with no clear D. Trimming removed 10 bases from V and 5 bases from J, with 11 bases in between. CDR1 SEHNR and CDR2 FQNEAQ come from the germline V gene (reference sequence). CDR3 size: 12 residues. The CDR3 reads CATSWVTGELFF. In nucleotides, the CDR3 is TGTGCCACCTCGTGGGTGACCGGGGAGCTGTTTTTT.

V is TRBV19 and J is TRBJ2-3; tentatively, D is TRBD1 or TRBD2 (7 bases each). The germline gives CDR1 LNHDA, CDR2 SQIVND (reference sequence). This CDR3 is built from 15 residues. V was cut by 5 bases and J by 2 bases, with 14 bases left in between. DNA for the CDR3: TGTGCCAGTAGTTGGGGGGGACAGAACACAGATACGCAGTATTTT. Amino acid sequence: CASSWGGQNTDTQYF.

This sequence joins TRBV15 and TRBJ2-3; D may be TRBD1 (5 bases). The germline CDR1 and CDR2 sequences are LNHNV and YYDKDF (reference sequence). There are 14 residues in the CDR3. V lost 5 bases, J lost 3 bases, and 12 bases lay in between. The CDR3 sequence: CATSSRGATDTQYF. The CDR3 bases are TGTGCCACCAGCTCTAGGGGCGCGACAGATACGCAGTATTTT.

The chain is built from TRBV6-6 and TRBJ2-7; D possibly matches TRBD1 or TRBD2 (5 bases each). The V end was cut by 2 bases, the J end by 4 bases, with 12 bases between. Germline CDR1 reads MNHNY; CDR2 reads SVGAGI (reference sequence). The CDR3 consists of 14 residues. The CDR3 loop is CASSYGGTLYEQYF. The CDR3 DNA reads TGTGCCAGCAGTTACGGGGGAACCCTTTACGAGCAGTACTTC.

The chain is built from TRBV12-5 and TRBJ1-2, with a weak D call TRBD1 (5 bases). Per the germline V gene, CDR1 is LGHNT and CDR2 is FRNRAP. Trimming took 1 base from V and 5 from J, leaving 11 bases between them. The CDR3 totals 14 residues. DNA for the CDR3: TGTGCTAGTGGTTTGGCGGACACACTTTATGGCTACACCTTC. Its translation: CASGLADTLYGYTF.

The genes are TRBV2 and TRBJ2-3; TRBD2 agrees at 7 bases. The CDR3 consists of 15 residues. Trimming removed 8 bases from V and 4 bases from J; junction bases left unmatched: 12. The germline gives CDR1 SNHLY, CDR2 FYNNEI. CDR3 region: CASSRTGGGSDTQYF. CDR3 sequence (DNA): TGTGCCAGCTCTCGGACGGGAGGAGGGTCAGATACGCAGTATTTT.

This chain joins TRBV28 and TRBJ2-7, with a weak D call TRBD1 (6 bases). Germline values: CDR1 MDHEN, CDR2 SYDVKM. V lost 6 bases, J lost 7 bases, and 16 bases lay in between. The CDR3 sequence is 13 residues long. In DNA, the CDR3 is TGTGCCAGCAGACCGGGACAAGGCCGAGAGCAGTACTTC. Translation: CASRPGQGREQYF.

This clone was picked up one time. V usage is TRBV28 and J usage is TRBJ2-5, with 15 bases matching TRBD2. Germline-derived CDR1 and CDR2 are MDHEN and SYDVKM. This CDR3 is built from 18 residues. Trimming cost V 3 bases and J 2 bases; bases outside gene matches: 7. The DNA of the CDR3 is TGTGCCAGCAGTTTCGCTTGGACTAGCGGGGGGGGACAAGAGACCCAGTACTTC. Translation gives CASSFAWTSGGGQETQYF.

Only one count was recorded for this clone. This rearrangement joins TRBV7-2 to TRBJ2-1; 11 bases agree with TRBD2. This CDR3 spans 16 amino acids. Germline V gives CDR1 SGHTA, CDR2 FQGNSA. J was trimmed by 3 bases and V by 5 bases; bases with no gene match: 6. The CDR3 nucleotides are TGTGCCAGCAGCCCGGCCGGGACTAGCGGCTACAATGAGCAGTTCTTC. Its protein is CASSPAGTSGYNEQFF.

The chain couples TRBV19 to TRBJ1-5; TRBD1 might be the D (5 bases). The V end was cut by 9 bases, the J end by 2 bases, with 20 bases between. CDR3 size: 16 residues. Germline V CDR1 and CDR2: LNHDA, SQIVND (reference sequence). The CDR3 is CASGGAQKWGNQPQHF. The CDR3 DNA is TGTGCCAGCGGTGGGGCTCAGAAATGGGGCAATCAGCCCCAGCATTTT.

J is TRBJ2-3 and V is TRBV9; the match to TRBD2 covers 7 bases. CDR3 length: 18 residues. CDR1 SGDLS and CDR2 YYNGEE come from the germline V gene. Losses at the gene ends were 4 bases for V and 2 bases for J; bases not matched to a gene: 16. The CDR3 DNA is TGTGCCAGCAGCCCCACTGAGCTAGCGGCGTTCAACACAGATACGCAGTATTTT. Protein: CASSPTELAAFNTDTQYF.

The J gene is TRBJ2-3, the V gene TRBV6-4, with TRBD2 matching over 10 bases. This CDR3 spans 15 amino acids. The trim removed 6 bases at V and 3 bases at J, leaving 6 bases unmatched. The germline gives CDR1 MRHNA, CDR2 SNTAGT. In DNA, the CDR3 is TGTGCCAGCAGCTTTAGCGGGGGGATTACAGATACGCAGTATTTT. This translates into CASSFSGGITDTQYF.

The sample holds one count of this clone. The sample contains more than one DNA sequence encoding this CDR3. This chain joins TRBV7-8 and TRBJ2-7; TRBD2 matches 7 bases. The CDR3 covers 13 residues. CDR1 is SGHVS and CDR2 is FQNEAQ in the germline V gene. J gave up 7 bases and V 0 bases, and 3 bases lay outside the gene matches. The CDR3 protein is CASSLAGGREQYF. The CDR3 DNA sequence: TGTGCCAGCAGCTTAGCGGGAGGGCGAGAGCAGTACTTC.

This chain uses TRBV6-5 with TRBJ1-2; 7 bases line up with TRBD1. The CDR3 length is 16 residues. Germline V gene lookup returns CDR1 MNHEY and CDR2 SVGAGI. V lost 1 base to trimming and J lost 2 bases; unmatched junction nucleotides: 7. DNA for the CDR3: TGTGCCAGCAGTTACTATTCCGGGACAGTAAACTATGGCTACACCTTC. It codes for CASSYYSGTVNYGYTF.

V usage is TRBV4-1 and J usage is TRBJ1-6; D remains ambiguous. The germline gives CDR1 MGHRA, CDR2 YSYEKL. V lost 0 bases and J 10 bases, leaving 16 bases between the germline ends. The CDR3 totals 16 residues. CDR3 residues: CASSQDQTVNSSPLHF. CDR3 DNA sequence: TGCGCCAGCAGCCAAGATCAAACAGTGAATTCGTCACCCCTCCACTTT.